The clone carrying this TCR beta chain was seen a single time. These data come from a study of T cell changes during pregnancy in multiple sclerosis. Profiled with immunoSEQ multiplex PCR; TCRdb holds only in-frame clones, not every one. The sample carries some 37,000 clones, approximately 89% recorded once. V was pared by 4 bases and J by 9 bases, with 6 bases of the junction left unmatched. The length of the CDR3 is 12 residues. Germline CDR1 and CDR2: GTSNPN and SVGIG (reference sequence). The chain recombines TRBV30 with TRBJ2-1, with TRBD2 matching 7 bases. The receptor was derived from a female donor with multiple sclerosis, enrolled in a pregnancy study. The sample was CD8+ T cells from peripheral blood mononuclear cells, taken in the third trimester of pregnancy. The CDR3 sequence is CAWNPGGGEQFF. CDR3 nucleotide sequence: TGTGCCTGGAACCCTGGGGGGGGTGAGCAGTTCTTC.